A selection of T cell receptor beta chains follows, all from one sample in a study of memory CD4+ T cells and cytomegalovirus serostatus. The assay was immunoSEQ multiplex PCR, and TCRdb's table has in-frame clones only and misses some. The sample consists of 45,000 to 50,000 clones, around 78% of them appearing once. The sequenced sample was memory CD4+ T cells from blood. The receptor set was obtained from an adult in good health and CMV-seronegative. CDR3s include the opening cysteine and the closing phenylalanine or tryptophan. D genes are given only for firm matches. Size tells how often a clone was seen (once, few, many) or the class of an expanded clone, and some rows leave it out.

size	V	J	D	CDR3	DNA
-	TRBV2	TRBJ1-1	-	CASSGINTEAFF	TGTGCCAGCAGTGGGATAAACACTGAAGCTTTCTTT
-	TRBV18	TRBJ2-5	-	CASSQEETQYF	TGTGCCAGCTCTCAGGAAGAGACCCAGTACTTC
once	TRBV10-3	TRBJ1-1	TRBD1	CAIRETGREAFF	TGTGCCATCAGGGAGACAGGGCGTGAAGCTTTCTTT
-	TRBV7-2	TRBJ1-1	-	CASSLRRVGTEAFF	TGTGCCAGCAGCCTCCGACGAGTAGGGACTGAAGCTTTCTTT
-	TRBV27	TRBJ2-2	-	CASKTGRDTGELFF	TGTGCCAGCAAAACGGGACGGGACACCGGGGAGCTGTTTTTT
-	TRBV5-1	TRBJ2-3	TRBD1	CASSPGQGAQDTQYF	TGCGCCAGCAGCCCAGGACAGGGGGCGCAAGATACGCAGTATTTT
few	TRBV5-1	TRBJ2-2	-	CASTTEGRVGELFF	TGCGCCAGCACGACAGAGGGCAGGGTCGGGGAGCTGTTTTTT
-	TRBV5-1	TRBJ1-5	-	CASSPDGGRNQPQHF	TGCGCCAGCAGCCCAGACGGGGGCCGCAATCAGCCCCAGCATTTT
-	TRBV4-2	TRBJ2-6	-	CASSQDWGGAGANVLTF	TGTGCCAGCAGCCAAGATTGGGGGGGCGCTGGGGCCAACGTCCTGACTTTC
-	TRBV5-6	TRBJ1-4	-	CASSLGGYWTSREKLFF	TGTGCCAGCAGCTTGGGGGGATACTGGACATCACGGGAAAAACTGTTTTTT
-	TRBV14	TRBJ2-1	-	CASSQIGGRSYNEQFF	TGTGCCAGCAGCCAGATCGGGGGTAGATCCTACAATGAGCAGTTCTTC
-	TRBV30	TRBJ2-7	-	CAWARAYEQYF	TGTGCCTGGGCCAGGGCCTACGAGCAGTACTTC
-	TRBV9	TRBJ2-1	TRBD2	CASSPQLAGGIGNEQFF	TGTGCCAGCAGCCCCCAACTAGCGGGGGGTATTGGGAATGAGCAGTTCTTC
-	TRBV11-2	TRBJ1-1	TRBD1	CASSPTGRTGVNTEAFF	TGTGCCAGCAGCCCTACGGGTCGGACAGGGGTGAATACTGAAGCTTTCTTT
-	TRBV5-1	TRBJ2-2	TRBD2	CASSLVGLAGRNTGELFF	TGCGCCAGCAGCTTGGTAGGACTAGCGGGGAGGAACACCGGGGAGCTGTTTTTT
-	TRBV28	TRBJ1-6	-	CASGGGTYNSPLHF	TGTGCCAGCGGGGGGGGGACCTATAATTCACCCCTCCACTTT
-	TRBV5-4	TRBJ1-1	TRBD1	CASSPTTGTRVNTEAFF	TGTGCCAGCAGCCCAACGACAGGGACACGAGTGAACACTGAAGCTTTCTTT
-	TRBV7-9	TRBJ2-7	-	CASSPGLLEQYF	TGTGCCAGCAGCCCAGGTCTGCTGGAGCAGTACTTC
-	TRBV7-2	TRBJ1-5	-	CASSPGFGPQHF	TGTGCCAGCAGCCCCGGATTCGGGCCCCAGCATTTT
-	TRBV6-4	TRBJ2-3	-	CASSDQGPDTQYF	TGTGCCAGCAGTGACCAGGGACCAGATACGCAGTATTTT
-	TRBV10-1	TRBJ2-4	TRBD1	CASSESRTGANIQYF	TGCGCCAGCAGTGAGTCGCGGACAGGGGCGAACATTCAGTACTTC
-	TRBV11-1	TRBJ2-2	TRBD2	CATGEGVGGELFF	TGTGCCACCGGGGAGGGAGTCGGCGGGGAGCTGTTTTTT
-	TRBV28	TRBJ2-1	TRBD1	CASRPGTGHLEQFF	TGTGCCAGCAGACCCGGGACAGGGCACCTTGAGCAGTTCTTC
-	TRBV2	TRBJ1-1	-	CASLEGDRANTEAFF	TGTGCCAGCCTGGAAGGGGATAGGGCGAACACTGAAGCTTTCTTT
few	TRBV29-1	TRBJ2-7	-	CSVAQDSYEQYF	TGCAGCGTTGCCCAGGATAGCTACGAGCAGTACTTC
once	TRBV7-9	TRBJ2-7	TRBD1	CASSLAQGVSRYF	TGTGCCAGCAGCTTAGCACAGGGGGTCAGTCGGTACTTC
-	TRBV27	TRBJ1-5	TRBD1	CATGGFSNQPQHF	TGTGCCACAGGGGGGTTTAGCAATCAGCCCCAGCATTTT
-	TRBV7-8	TRBJ2-7	-	CASSLGQAGTGEQYF	TGTGCCAGCAGCTTAGGTCAGGCAGGCACTGGCGAGCAGTACTTC
once	TRBV25-1	TRBJ1-5	TRBD1	CASRGQGDNQPQHF	TGTGCCAGCAGGGGACAGGGGGACAATCAGCCCCAGCATTTT
-	TRBV29-1	TRBJ2-2	-	CSVGEVGTGELFF	TGCAGCGTTGGTGAGGTCGGAACCGGGGAGCTGTTTTTT
-	TRBV27	TRBJ1-4	TRBD1	CASSPQGGITNEKLFF	TGTGCCAGCAGTCCTCAGGGGGGGATCACTAATGAAAAACTGTTTTTT
-	TRBV6-5	TRBJ2-2	-	CASSYSLATNTGELFF	TGTGCCAGCAGTTACTCGCTAGCGACGAACACCGGGGAGCTGTTTTTT
-	TRBV2	TRBJ2-6	-	CASNTVRSNSGANVLTF	TGTGCCAGCAATACGGTCAGGAGTAACTCTGGGGCCAACGTCCTGACTTTC
-	TRBV7-2	TRBJ2-1	TRBD2	CASSLGSGGAYNEQFF	TGTGCCAGCAGCTTAGGATCCGGGGGGGCTTACAATGAGCAGTTCTTC
-	TRBV11-2	TRBJ2-1	TRBD1	CASSLEMGGHRGSEQFF	TGTGCCAGCAGCTTGGAGATGGGTGGCCACAGGGGGAGTGAGCAGTTCTTC
-	TRBV6-1	TRBJ1-6	-	CASSSQEFNSPLHF	TGTGCCAGCAGTTCACAGGAGTTTAATTCACCCCTCCACTTT
-	TRBV5-6	TRBJ1-1	TRBD1	CASSLQGALMTEAFF	TGTGCCAGCAGCTTACAGGGGGCCCTCATGACTGAAGCTTTCTTT
-	TRBV5-4	TRBJ2-1	-	CASSLDSGGSDEQFF	TGTGCCAGCAGCTTGGATAGCGGAGGGTCGGATGAGCAGTTCTTC
few	TRBV29-1	TRBJ2-7	-	CSVARGLNYEQYF	TGCAGCGTTGCGAGAGGGTTAAACTACGAGCAGTACTTC
-	TRBV18	TRBJ2-7	-	CASSPRSAGNSYEQYF	TGTGCCAGCTCACCAAGGTCGGCGGGAAACTCCTACGAGCAGTACTTC
few	TRBV15	TRBJ2-1	-	CATSRDYTGTLSYNEQFF	TGTGCCACCAGCAGGGATTATACCGGGACTCTCTCCTACAATGAGCAGTTCTTC
-	TRBV5-1	TRBJ1-1	-	CASSPGGGANTEAFF	TGCGCCAGCAGCCCTGGGGGCGGGGCGAACACTGAAGCTTTCTTT
once	TRBV15	TRBJ2-3	TRBD2	CATSRDRGLPTDTQYF	TGTGCCACCAGCAGAGATAGGGGACTACCAACAGATACGCAGTATTTT
-	TRBV5-6	TRBJ2-7	-	CASSTMGGLRDGYEQYF	TGTGCCAGCAGCACCATGGGGGGGCTCCGGGACGGTTACGAGCAGTACTTC
few	TRBV2	TRBJ2-7	-	CASRSYEQYF	TGTGCCAGCAGGTCCTACGAGCAGTACTTC
few	TRBV7-2	TRBJ2-5	TRBD2	CASSPAGTSGGTLYF	TGTGCCAGCAGCCCCGCTGGGACTAGCGGGGGGACCCTATACTTC